What follows are 30 T cell receptor beta chains derived from one specimen sequenced in a study of metastatic and nonmetastatic thyroid tumors. All patients reached thyroid surgery having received no treatment beforehand. TCRdb re-called the PCR reads through MiXCR. The data contain roughly 71,000 clones, roughly 18% of them singletons. Material for sequencing was blood. The receptors originated from a female donor with papillary thyroid cancer or a benign thyroid nodule (not recorded which). Some clones in this sample may be carry-over from other donors' samples.

The DNA of the CDR3 is TGTGCCAGCAGTGGGTGGGCTATCATGAACACTGAAGCTTTCTTT. Amino acid sequence: CASSGWAIMNTEAFF. The chain combines TRBV2 with TRBJ1-1; D call uncertain. The length of the CDR3 is 15 residues. Germline V gene lookup returns CDR1 SNHLY and CDR2 FYNNEI. Trimming shortened V by 4 bases and J by 0 bases, and 12 bases separated the two germline ends.

The J gene is TRBJ1-4, the V gene TRBV28; a possible D gene is TRBD1 (5 bases). In germline, CDR1 is MDHEN, CDR2 SYDVKM. V was trimmed by 1 base and J by 13 bases, leaving 13 bases between them. This CDR3 is built from 13 residues. CDR3 DNA: TGTGCCAGCAGTTTATTGCATGGGCAGGGACTGTTTTTT. Protein product: CASSLLHGQGLFF.

The chain has TRBV12-3 or TRBV12-4 and TRBJ2-7; 8 bases fit TRBD2. The CDR3 runs to 14 residues. Trimming at V came to 3 bases and at J to 6 bases, leaving 7 bases not matched to a gene. CDR3 amino acids: CASSFSGEAAEQYF. In DNA, the CDR3 is TGTGCCAGCAGTTTTAGCGGGGAAGCTGCCGAGCAGTACTTC.

This clone occurred a few times. The junction departs from germline at one end; a sequencing error may be responsible. This chain links TRBV15 with TRBJ1-3; D is uncertain. The germline V gene has CDR1 LNHNV and CDR2 YYDKDF (reference sequence). CDR3 length: 15 residues. The CDR3: CATSGDAGPQDTIYF. The CDR3 coding sequence is TGTGCCACCAGCGGAGATGCAGGCCCCCAGGACACCATATATTTT.

This clone was counted many times. V is TRBV30 and J is TRBJ1-3; TRBD1 matches at 7 bases. Germline CDR1 GTSNPN, CDR2 SVGIG (reference sequence). The CDR3 consists of 15 residues. V was pared by 4 bases and J by 0 bases, with 6 bases of the junction left unmatched. The CDR3 loop reads CAWNLKGASGNTIYF. The CDR3 DNA is TGTGCCTGGAATCTTAAGGGGGCCTCTGGAAACACCATATATTTT.

The rearrangement joins TRBV6-1 to TRBJ1-6; D might be TRBD1 (5 bases). The CDR3 covers 16 residues. Germline lookup yields CDR1 MNHNS and CDR2 SASEGT. V gave up 0 bases and J gave up 6 bases, with 12 bases separating them. CDR3: CASSEAGVGGNSPLHF. DNA of the CDR3: TGTGCCAGCAGTGAAGCAGGGGTCGGGGGTAATTCACCCCTCCACTTT.

In the case of this clone: The sample holds other DNA sequences that translate to the same CDR3. The chain recombines TRBV10-3 with TRBJ1-4; a weak D match, TRBD1 (5 bases). Germline CDR1 and CDR2: ENHRY and SYGVKD. This CDR3 region has 15 residues. Trimming cost V 4 bases and J 7 bases, with 16 bases left between them. In DNA, the CDR3 is TGTGCCATCAGTGTTGGTGGACGTCAGGGTGAAAAACTGTTTTTT. Translating gives CAISVGGRQGEKLFF.

This chain's CDR3 is CASREVKGLKNGYTF. The CDR3 DNA sequence: TGCGCCAGCAGGGAGGTAAAAGGGCTGAAGAATGGCTACACCTTC. The V call is TRBV5-1, the J call TRBJ1-2; no clear D gene. Germline CDR1 SGHRS, CDR2 YFSETQ. The CDR3 is made up of 15 amino acids. V lost 5 bases, J lost 6 bases, and 20 bases lay in between.

This clone ranks as medium-sized. The CDR3 DNA follows: TGTGCCAGCAGCTTGGGGGGAAAGGGCAGGGGCGGGTATCAGCCCCAGCATTTT. This encodes CASSLGGKGRGGYQPQHF. The chain employs TRBV5-6 and TRBJ1-5, with TRBD1 as a possible D gene (6 bases). V lost 0 bases and J 5 bases, leaving 21 bases between the germline ends. Germline V gene lookup returns CDR1 SGHDT and CDR2 YYEEEE. The CDR3 is 18 residues long.

This clone came up many times. The chain links TRBV2 to TRBJ2-3; D is undetermined. The CDR3 loop spans 11 amino acids. The germline V gene has CDR1 SNHLY and CDR2 FYNNEI. V was cut by 10 bases and J by 3 bases, with 8 bases left in between. The CDR3 coding sequence is TGTGCCACCCCCGGGACAGATACGCAGTATTTT. As protein: CATPGTDTQYF. The full variable domain, with the rest looked up from reference TRBV2 and TRBJ2-3, is EPEVTQTPSHQVTQMGQEVILRCVPISNHLYFYWYRQILGQKVEFLVSFYNNEISEKSEIFDDQFSVERPDGSNFTLKIRSTKLEDSAMYFCATPGTDTQYFGPGTRLTVL.

V is TRBV20-1 and J is TRBJ1-3; D remains ambiguous. CDR1 is DFQATT and CDR2 is SNEGSKA in the germline V gene (reference sequence). The CDR3 covers 14 residues. Trimming removed 3 bases at V and 3 bases at J, with 12 bases between. The CDR3 loop reads CSASPGRSGNTIYF. Written as DNA, the CDR3 is TGCAGTGCTAGCCCCGGACGGAGTGGAAACACCATATATTTT.

This clone came up a few times. A much larger clone is a single base away; this may be a read error. CDR3 in amino acids: CASTRGVGGHQPQHF. As DNA, the CDR3 is TGTGCCAGCACCCGTGGGGTGGGGGGGCATCAGCCCCAGCATTTT. The rearrangement uses TRBV28 and TRBJ1-5; D may be TRBD1 (6 bases). Germline CDR1 and CDR2: MDHEN and SYDVKM. The ends were cut back, 7 bases at V and 5 bases at J, with 18 bases in the middle. The CDR3 runs to 15 residues.

Comments on this clone: Germline and junction disagree at one end, which may indicate a read error. The chain combines TRBV20-1 with TRBJ1-2; D remains ambiguous. The CDR3 contains 12 residues. In germline, CDR1 is DFQATT, CDR2 SNEGSKA (reference sequence). Here the CDR3 DNA reads TGCAGTGTGGTGGTCCTAGGCCACGACTACGCATTC. Its protein product is CSVVVLGHDYAF.

V usage is TRBV10-2 and J usage is TRBJ2-7; D uncertain. Germline assignment: CDR1 WSHSY and CDR2 SAAADI. The CDR3 runs to 13 residues. Trimming stripped 8 bases from V and 5 bases from J, with 16 bases between. CDR3 amino acids: CASQRWRSDEQYF. In nucleotides, the CDR3 is TGCGCCAGCCAGAGGTGGCGGTCCGACGAGCAGTACTTC.

There are many counts of this clone. The chain uses TRBV6-2 or TRBV6-3 and TRBJ2-4; weak D call: TRBD2 (5 bases). V gave up 2 bases and J gave up 2 bases, with 7 bases separating them. The CDR3 spans 14 residues. Germline values: CDR1 MNHEY, CDR2 SVGEGT. The CDR3 DNA follows: TGTGCCAGCAGTTACGAGGGCCCCAAAAACATTCAGTACTTC. It translates to CASSYEGPKNIQYF.

This clone was counted at least ten times. This sequence joins TRBV4-1 and TRBJ1-6, with D possibly TRBD1 on 6 matching bases. Trimming stripped 6 bases from V and 7 bases from J, with 13 bases between. The length of the CDR3 is 14 residues. Germline values: CDR1 MGHRA, CDR2 YSYEKL. The CDR3 reads CASSRRTANSPLHF. DNA of the CDR3: TGCGCCAGCAGTCGAAGGACAGCCAATTCACCCCTCCACTTT.

J is TRBJ2-3 and V is TRBV5-6; no firm D call. The CDR3 extends over 13 amino acids. V shed 4 bases and J shed 7 bases, with 13 bases lying between them. Looked up from germline, CDR1 is SGHDT and CDR2 is YYEEEE. The CDR3 region is CASSTTSMNTQYF. The CDR3 DNA sequence: TGTGCCAGCAGCACAACTTCGATGAATACGCAGTATTTT.

There are many counts of this clone. The J gene is TRBJ2-1, the V gene TRBV27; the match to TRBD2 covers 7 bases. Germline V gene sequence: CDR1 MNHEY, CDR2 SMNVEV (reference sequence). The CDR3 has 11 residues. J lost 13 bases, V lost 8 bases, and 8 bases had no gene match. The DNA for the CDR3 is TGTGCCAGCGGGTCCGGGAGGAACCAGTTCTTC. It encodes CASGSGRNQFF.

This clone was counted ten times or more. The V gene is TRBV6-1, the J gene TRBJ1-6, with D tentatively TRBD1 (5 bases). Deletions cut 6 bases from V and 0 bases from J, with 9 bases between. Germline values: CDR1 MNHNS, CDR2 SASEGT. The CDR3 has 15 amino acids. In DNA form, the CDR3 reads TGTGCCAGCAGGGCAGGGAGCTCCTATAATTCACCCCTCCACTTT. Translating gives CASRAGSSYNSPLHF.

This clone was detected a few times. This may come from a read error, since a much larger clone is one base off. The conserved final phenylalanine or tryptophan is absent from the CDR3, which likely points to a read error. The rearrangement links TRBV7-9 to TRBJ2-7; D uncertain. The germline V gene has CDR1 SEHNR and CDR2 FQNEAQ (reference sequence). V was trimmed by 4 bases and J by 2 bases, leaving 9 bases between them. The CDR3 has 13 amino acids. The CDR3 loop reads CASSSGRAYEQYL. The CDR3 DNA is TGTGCCAGCAGCTCTGGACGGGCCTACGAGCAGTACCTC.

DNA of the CDR3: TGTGCCACCAGTACCGGGACAGGTAACTATGGCTACACCTTC. Encoded protein: CATSTGTGNYGYTF. The V call is TRBV24-1, the J call TRBJ1-2; 8 bases agree with TRBD1. Germline-derived CDR1 and CDR2 are KGHDR and SFDVKD. V dropped 6 bases and J dropped 1; count of bases not matched to a gene: 3. CDR3 length: 14 residues.

This clone appeared many times. The V call is TRBV13, the J call TRBJ2-5, with 11 positions matching TRBD2. V dropped 4 bases and J dropped 5; count of bases not matched to a gene: 6. The CDR3 is 15 residues long. Germline V gives CDR1 PRHDT, CDR2 FYEKMQ (reference sequence). In nucleotides, the CDR3 is TGTGCCAGCAGCTCGAGACTAGCGGGAAGGGAGACCCAGTACTTC. Protein: CASSSRLAGRETQYF.

This rearrangement joins TRBV11-2 to TRBJ2-7; perhaps TRBD1 as D (5 bases). Germline V lookup: CDR1 SGHAT, CDR2 FQNNGV. Trimming stripped 5 bases from V and 2 bases from J, with 10 bases between. The CDR3 is 13 residues long. This CDR3 reads CASSQGMPYEQYF. For the CDR3, the DNA is TGTGCCAGCAGCCAGGGTATGCCCTACGAGCAGTACTTC.

This clone occurred many times. The V gene is TRBV28, the J gene TRBJ1-3, with D possibly being TRBD1 (6 bases). Germline values: CDR1 MDHEN, CDR2 SYDVKM. The germline V and J ends were trimmed by 6 bases and 0 bases, with 12 bases remaining between them. This CDR3 spans 15 amino acids. The chain's CDR3 is CASRTRGSSGNTIYF. Here the CDR3 DNA reads TGTGCCAGCAGAACCAGGGGTAGCTCTGGAAACACCATATATTTT.

This clone was detected ten times or more. The chain recombines TRBV5-4 with TRBJ1-2; D unclear. V was shortened by 1 base and J by 3 bases, with 10 bases between the two germline ends. This CDR3 spans 14 amino acids. Germline V gene data show CDR1 as SGHNT and CDR2 as YYREEE (reference sequence). This CDR3 reads CASSLSGDHYGYTF. The CDR3 region has the DNA TGTGCCAGCAGCTTGTCAGGAGACCACTATGGCTACACCTTC.

The rearrangement uses TRBV11-2 and TRBJ2-1; 14 bases fit TRBD2. Germline CDR1 reads SGHAT; CDR2 reads FQNNGV. The CDR3 covers 17 residues. Germline trimming cut 9 bases from V and 7 bases from J; bases unmatched to any gene: 14. The CDR3 protein is CASSTGLAGGPRNEQFF. In DNA form, the CDR3 reads TGTGCCAGTAGCACAGGACTAGCGGGAGGACCCCGTAATGAGCAGTTCTTC.

This clone was observed at least ten times. The J gene is TRBJ2-1, the V gene TRBV4-1, with D perhaps TRBD1 (5 bases). Trimming cost V 0 bases and J 9 bases, with 12 bases left between them. Germline-derived CDR1 and CDR2 are MGHRA and YSYEKL. This CDR3 is built from 14 residues. CDR3 nucleotides: TGCGCCAGCAGCCAAGATACGTGGGGCGGTGAGCAGTTCTTC. Its translation is CASSQDTWGGEQFF.

This clone showed up many times. The chain employs TRBV7-6 and TRBJ2-1; D perhaps matches TRBD2 (5 bases). Germline V lookup: CDR1 SGHVS, CDR2 FNYEAQ. Trimming took off 1 base at V and 9 bases at J, with 13 bases between the two ends. This CDR3 has 14 residues. The CDR3 DNA reads TGTGCCAGCAGCTTAGGGACTCCTCCGAGTGAGCAGTTCTTC. As protein: CASSLGTPPSEQFF.

This clone was picked up many times. V is TRBV7-9 and J is TRBJ2-1; possibly TRBD2 for D (6 bases). Trimming took 0 bases from V and 9 from J, leaving 6 bases between them. Germline V lookup: CDR1 SEHNR, CDR2 FQNEAQ (reference sequence). The length of the CDR3 is 12 residues. CDR3 in amino acids: CASSLAEGEQFF. The CDR3 DNA reads as TGTGCCAGCAGCTTAGCGGAGGGTGAGCAGTTCTTC.

This clone was counted ten times or more. The chain joins TRBV19 to TRBJ2-7, with TRBD2 matching 8 bases. This CDR3 has 15 residues. Per the germline V gene, CDR1 is LNHDA and CDR2 is SQIVND (reference sequence). V lost 3 bases to trimming and J lost 5 bases; unmatched junction nucleotides: 9. Written as DNA, the CDR3 is TGTGCCAGTAGTATCGCAGCGGGAGTATTACACGAGCAGTACTTC. Its protein is CASSIAAGVLHEQYF.